These T cell receptor beta chains were read from a single sample in a study of T-cell reconstitution after alpha-beta-depleted transplantation in children. TCRdb reprocessed the PCR reads via MiXCR and lists one record per CDR3 protein. The sample shows about 200,000 distinct CDR3 sequences, approximately 7% of them seen only once. The sequences come from PBMCs, collected before TCRalphabeta/CD19-depleted stem cell transplant. These receptor sequences come from a boy aged 2 to 10 with acute lymphoblastic leukemia, due to receive a stem cell transplant. Both conserved end residues are part of each CDR3. The order of the fields is V gene, J gene, clone size, D gene, CDR3 DNA, CDR3 protein. The D gene is left open where the match is weak. Clone size is not always given. Where it is, it says once, few, many or a class for expanded clones.

V: TRBV18
J: TRBJ1-1
size: many
D: NA
DNA: TGTGCCAGCTCACCACTTGCAGGGATGAACACTGAAGCTTTCTTT
CDR3: CASSPLAGMNTEAFF

V: TRBV28
J: TRBJ2-1
size: many
D: TRBD2
DNA: TGTGCCAGCAGCCGCATTGTGCGGGGGGGGAGCTCCTACAATGAGCAGTTCTTC
CDR3: CASSRIVRGGSSYNEQFF

V: TRBV5-1
J: TRBJ2-7
size: many
D: TRBD2
DNA: TGCGCCAGCAGCTTGGGGACTAGCGCCGTCGAGCAGTACTTC
CDR3: CASSLGTSAVEQYF

V: TRBV11-2
J: TRBJ2-1
size: NA
D: TRBD2
DNA: TGTGCCAGCAGCTTAGAGGGGGTGCGGGGGGTAGGGGGTGAGCAGTTCTTC
CDR3: CASSLEGVRGVGGEQFF

V: TRBV5-1
J: TRBJ2-1
size: many
D: NA
DNA: TGCGCCAGCAGCTTGGCCTACAAAAGCGGAGACAATGAGCAGTTCTTC
CDR3: CASSLAYKSGDNEQFF

V: TRBV7-9
J: TRBJ2-7
size: many
D: NA
DNA: TGTGCCAGCAGCTCGAGCGAGGGGATGGAGCAGTACTTC
CDR3: CASSSSEGMEQYF

V: TRBV12-3/TRBV12-4
J: TRBJ1-1
size: few
D: TRBD1
DNA: TGTGCCAGCAGCATCCGACAGGGCTCTGAAGCTTTCTTT
CDR3: CASSIRQGSEAFF

V: TRBV10-3
J: TRBJ2-1
size: NA
D: NA
DNA: TGTGCCATCAGTGAGTCCCCTAATCGGGGGAATGAGCAGTTCTTC
CDR3: CAISESPNRGNEQFF

V: TRBV28
J: TRBJ2-7
size: many
D: NA
DNA: TGTGCCAGCAGTTTATTATCAGGGCTTACCTACGAGCAGTACTTC
CDR3: CASSLLSGLTYEQYF

V: TRBV3-1
J: TRBJ2-7
size: many
D: TRBD1
DNA: TGTGCCAGCAGCACGCCGGGACAGGTCTACGAGCAGTACTTC
CDR3: CASSTPGQVYEQYF

V: TRBV4-3
J: TRBJ1-5
size: NA
D: NA
DNA: TGCGCCAGCAGCCAAGATCAGCAGGGGAGCCTCAATCAGCCCCAGCATTTT
CDR3: CASSQDQQGSLNQPQHF

V: TRBV7-2
J: TRBJ2-7
size: many
D: NA
DNA: TGTGCCAGCAGCTTAGCAGAGCTAGGGTACGAGCAGTACTTC
CDR3: CASSLAELGYEQYF

V: TRBV27
J: TRBJ2-2
size: many
D: TRBD1
DNA: TGTGCCAGCAGTATATTACAGGGGGCCGGGGAGCTGTTTTTT
CDR3: CASSILQGAGELFF

V: TRBV7-3
J: TRBJ2-1
size: many
D: TRBD2
DNA: TGTGCCAGCAGCTTTAGCGGGGGGGCCCCTTTCTTC
CDR3: CASSFSGGAPFF

V: TRBV7-2
J: TRBJ2-2
size: many
D: NA
DNA: TGTGCCAGCAGCTTAGGTGGGCCCGTGGCGGGGGAGCTGTTTTTT
CDR3: CASSLGGPVAGELFF

V: TRBV5-1
J: TRBJ2-3
size: few
D: NA
DNA: TGCGCCAGCAGCTCCGGGATCGCGGCCCCTAGCACAGATACGCAGTATTTT
CDR3: CASSSGIAAPSTDTQYF

V: TRBV7-2
J: TRBJ2-7
size: many
D: NA
DNA: TGTGCCAGCAGCCCCGGGACACCGCGCGAGCAGTACTTC
CDR3: CASSPGTPREQYF

V: TRBV5-6
J: TRBJ1-3
size: few
D: NA
DNA: TGTGCCAGCAGCTTGCGGCAGCCGGTGCGCTCTGGAAACACCATATATTTT
CDR3: CASSLRQPVRSGNTIYF

V: TRBV21-1
J: TRBJ2-1
size: NA
D: NA
DNA: TGTGCCAGCAGCAAAGGTTCAAGGGACAGAAGTTACAATGAGCAGTTCTTC
CDR3: CASSKGSRDRSYNEQFF

V: TRBV27
J: TRBJ1-1
size: NA
D: NA
DNA: TGTGCCACCCGGGAAGGGAACACTGAAGCTTTCTTT
CDR3: CATREGNTEAFF

V: TRBV28
J: TRBJ1-2
size: NA
D: NA
DNA: TGTGCCAGCAGCGGCGGGGCAGGGGAGGGCTACACCTTC
CDR3: CASSGGAGEGYTF

V: TRBV15
J: TRBJ1-4
size: many
D: TRBD1
DNA: TGTGCCACCAGCAGAGGACAGGGGGATGAAAAACTGTTTTTT
CDR3: CATSRGQGDEKLFF

V: TRBV12-3/TRBV12-4
J: TRBJ2-5
size: many
D: TRBD1
DNA: TGTGCCAGCAGTTTAGAGGGGGCGGTGGAGACCCAGTACTTC
CDR3: CASSLEGAVETQYF

V: TRBV7-7
J: TRBJ2-1
size: few
D: NA
DNA: TGTGCCAGCAGCTTAGGCGTCGGAGACAATGAGCAGTTCTTC
CDR3: CASSLGVGDNEQFF

V: TRBV5-1
J: TRBJ1-1
size: few
D: NA
DNA: TGCGCCAGCAGCGGGACCGGGGGAGCTGAAGCTTTCTTT
CDR3: CASSGTGGAEAFF

V: TRBV19
J: TRBJ2-3
size: NA
D: NA
DNA: TGTGCCAGTAGGTACAGGGCTCGGGATACGCAGTATTTT
CDR3: CASRYRARDTQYF

V: TRBV19
J: TRBJ2-3
size: NA
D: NA
DNA: TGTGCCAGTAGTGCGTCAGCTGGCACAGATACGCAGTATTTT
CDR3: CASSASAGTDTQYF

V: TRBV6-2/TRBV6-3
J: TRBJ1-2
size: many
D: NA
DNA: TGTGCCAGCAGGGATAATGGCTACACCTTC
CDR3: CASRDNGYTF

V: TRBV29-1
J: TRBJ2-7
size: few
D: TRBD1
DNA: TGCAGCGTTCCAACAGGGGGCAGCGAGCAGTACTTC
CDR3: CSVPTGGSEQYF

V: TRBV7-3
J: TRBJ1-1
size: NA
D: TRBD1
DNA: TGTGCCAGCAGCTCGCCGGGACAGGGGGCGGAATCAAGAGCTTTCTTT
CDR3: CASSSPGQGAESRAFF

V: TRBV3-1
J: TRBJ1-3
size: few
D: NA
DNA: TGTGCCAGCTCCGGACGGGGGCAGGGAGACACCATATATTTT
CDR3: CASSGRGQGDTIYF

V: TRBV7-8
J: TRBJ1-1
size: many
D: NA
DNA: TGTGCCAGCAGCTTAAGGAGCACTGAAGCTTTCTTT
CDR3: CASSLRSTEAFF

V: TRBV28
J: TRBJ2-1
size: many
D: TRBD2
DNA: TGTGCCAGCAGTTTATCGCTAGCGGGAGGGCCGAACAATGAGCAGTTCTTC
CDR3: CASSLSLAGGPNNEQFF

V: TRBV12-3/TRBV12-4
J: TRBJ2-7
size: NA
D: TRBD1
DNA: TGTGCCAGCAGTTTATCCAGACAGGGTGCGTACTTC
CDR3: CASSLSRQGAYF

V: TRBV14
J: TRBJ2-3
size: many
D: NA
DNA: TGTGCCAGCAGCCAAGATCTAGGAAGCACAGATACGCAGTATTTT
CDR3: CASSQDLGSTDTQYF

V: TRBV25-1
J: TRBJ2-4
size: NA
D: TRBD2
DNA: TGTGCCAGCAGTGATGGGACTAGCTACATTCAGTACTTC
CDR3: CASSDGTSYIQYF

V: TRBV18
J: TRBJ2-3
size: NA
D: NA
DNA: TGTGCCAGCTCACCGGTCGGCCGAGCAGATACGCAGTATTTT
CDR3: CASSPVGRADTQYF

V: TRBV19
J: TRBJ2-1
size: few
D: NA
DNA: TGTGCCAGTAGTCCCTATGGGAATGAGCAGTTCTTC
CDR3: CASSPYGNEQFF

V: TRBV11-2
J: TRBJ2-2
size: NA
D: NA
DNA: TGTGCCAGCAGCTTAGACGGGGGACGAGCCGGGGAGCTGTTTTTT
CDR3: CASSLDGGRAGELFF